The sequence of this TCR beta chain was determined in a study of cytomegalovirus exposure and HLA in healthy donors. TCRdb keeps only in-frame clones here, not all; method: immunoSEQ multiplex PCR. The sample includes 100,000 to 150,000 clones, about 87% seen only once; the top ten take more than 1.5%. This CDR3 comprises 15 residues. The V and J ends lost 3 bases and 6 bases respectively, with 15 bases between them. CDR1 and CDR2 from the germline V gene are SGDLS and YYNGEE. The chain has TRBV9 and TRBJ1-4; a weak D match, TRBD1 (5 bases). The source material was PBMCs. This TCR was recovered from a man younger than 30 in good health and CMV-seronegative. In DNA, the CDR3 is TGTGCCAGCAGCGCAGGTACAGGTCGTTATGAAAAACTGTTTTTT. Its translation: CASSAGTGRYEKLFF.